A single sample is the source of the 27 T cell receptor beta chains below, sequenced in a study. One entry per CDR3 protein, called by TCRdb with MiXCR from the RT-PCR reads. The sample lists about 680,000 distinct CDR3 sequences; approximately 15% were seen once. Sequenced: memory CD4+ T cells from blood. All receptors derive from a female donor in good health, serving as a healthy control.

In this sample, this clonotype turned up a few times. The chain employs TRBV6-1 and TRBJ2-3, with TRBD2 identical over 7 bases. The length of the CDR3 is 14 residues. Germline CDR1 and CDR2: MNHNS and SASEGT. The V and J ends lost 2 bases and 5 bases, in that order; junction bases with no gene match: 4. The CDR3 nucleotides are TGTGCCAGCAGTGAAAGGATAGCGGGAGATACGCAGTATTTT. It translates to CASSERIAGDTQYF.

The V gene is TRBV28, the J gene TRBJ2-1; 9 nucleotides align to TRBD1. V shed 6 bases, J shed 5 bases, and the junction held 11 bases outside the gene matches. From germline, CDR1 is MDHEN and CDR2 SYDVKM. This CDR3 contains 16 residues. The CDR3, as DNA: TGTGCCAGCAGCCAAACTCCCGGGACAGGGAACAATGAGCAGTTCTTC. Translated, it gives CASSQTPGTGNNEQFF.

This clonotype was observed a single time. The J gene is TRBJ1-1, the V gene TRBV20-1; 9 bases agree with TRBD1. Looked up from germline, CDR1 is DFQATT and CDR2 is SNEGSKA (reference sequence). This CDR3 region has 13 residues. DNA for the CDR3: TGCAGACTATCCTCCGGGACAGGGACCCAAGCTTTCTTT. Protein product: CRLSSGTGTQAFF.

The chain has TRBV7-9 and TRBJ1-4, with TRBD1 as a possible D gene (5 bases). The CDR3 has 15 amino acids. V dropped 5 bases and J dropped 0 bases, with 10 bases sitting between them. Per the germline V gene, CDR1 is SEHNR and CDR2 is FQNEAQ (reference sequence). Here the CDR3 reads CASSTWGATNEKLFF. The CDR3 region has the DNA TGTGCCAGCAGCACCTGGGGGGCAACTAATGAAAAACTGTTTTTT.

Only a few counts were recorded for this clonotype. This chain joins TRBV18 and TRBJ2-3, with 9 bases matching TRBD1. Unmatched junction bases numbered 5, after V lost 5 bases and J lost 5 bases. The CDR3 contains 14 residues. Germline loops: CDR1 KGHSH, CDR2 LQKENI. The CDR3 loop reads CASSAQGAQDTQYF. CDR3 bases: TGTGCCAGCTCAGCACAGGGGGCGCAAGATACGCAGTATTTT.

This clonotype was seen a handful of times. The V call is TRBV6-5, the J call TRBJ1-2; D might be TRBD1 (6 bases). Trimming pared 4 bases from V and 2 bases from J, leaving 17 bases between. Germline assignment: CDR1 MNHEY and CDR2 SVGAGI. The CDR3 is made up of 16 amino acids. The CDR3, as DNA: TGTGCCAGCAGTTCTCCCCGCGAAGGGGGGAACTATGGCTACACCTTC. This gives the protein CASSSPREGGNYGYTF.

As to this clonotype: This could be a read error, since a much larger clone is one nucleotide away. Because it lacks the conserved phenylalanine or tryptophan at the end, this CDR3 is likely a read error. The rearrangement links TRBV4-1 to TRBJ1-2; 7 nucleotides agree with TRBD1. The germline V gene has CDR1 MGHRA and CDR2 YSYEKL. V shed 2 bases and J 4 bases; nucleotides not matched to a gene: 10. The CDR3 is made up of 16 amino acids. The CDR3 loop reads CASSQPRRGLGYGYTL. DNA of the CDR3: TGCGCCAGCAGCCAACCACGTAGGGGGCTCGGCTATGGCTACACCCTC.

The chain has TRBV15 and TRBJ2-5; 7 nucleotides align to TRBD2. This CDR3 comprises 17 residues. Germline CDR1 is LNHNV and CDR2 is YYDKDF (reference sequence). With 0 bases clipped from V and 1 base from J, the junction kept 8 bases outside the gene matches. CDR3 in DNA: TGTGCCACCAGCAGAGATGGGAGGGCTCGCGGCCAAGAGACCCAGTACTTC. Protein product: CATSRDGRARGQETQYF. Looking up the rest from reference TRBV15 and TRBJ2-5 gives the full variable domain: DAMVIQNPRYQVTQFGKPVTLSCSQTLNHNVMYWYQQKSSQAPKLLFHYYDKDFNNEADTPDNFQSRRPNTSFCFLDIRSPGLGDTAMYLCATSRDGRARGQETQYFGPGTRLLVL.

Only a few counts were recorded for this clonotype. The rearrangement links TRBV20-1 to TRBJ1-6; 11 bases align to TRBD1. The V and J ends lost 5 bases and 8 bases, in that order; junction bases with no gene match: 8. Germline CDR1 reads DFQATT; CDR2 reads SNEGSKA (reference sequence). The CDR3 has 15 amino acids. The chain's CDR3 is CSAAPPGQGDSPLHF. CDR3 nucleotides: TGCAGTGCTGCCCCCCCGGGACAGGGGGATTCACCCCTCCACTTT.

This clonotype has more than one count but fewer than ten. The chain employs TRBV4-3 and TRBJ2-3; D is ambiguous. V was cut by 0 bases and J by 5 bases, with 9 bases left in between. The CDR3 extends over 14 amino acids. Germline lookup yields CDR1 LGHNA and CDR2 YSLEER. In nucleotides, the CDR3 is TGCGCCAGCAGCCAAGATCCTTCGGGAGATACGCAGTATTTT. Its protein is CASSQDPSGDTQYF.

This clonotype was counted ten times or more. V is TRBV6-2 or TRBV6-3 and J is TRBJ2-1; 16 positions agree with TRBD2. Losses at the gene ends were 6 bases for V and 7 bases for J; bases not matched to a gene: 9. The germline CDR1 and CDR2 sequences are MNHEY and SVGEGT. This CDR3 is built from 17 residues. The CDR3 protein is CASRRGTSGRAGNEQFF. As DNA, the CDR3 is TGTGCCAGCAGGAGAGGGACTAGCGGGAGGGCCGGGAATGAGCAGTTCTTC.

This chain uses TRBV20-1 with TRBJ1-1; possibly TRBD1 for D (6 bases). Between the trimmed V and J ends, which lost 5 bases and 3 bases, there was a span of 16 bases. CDR3 length: 14 amino acids. In germline, CDR1 is DFQATT, CDR2 SNEGSKA (reference sequence). CDR3 coding DNA: TGCAGTGCTCCCCGACCGGGGGCGGACACTGAAGCTTTCTTT. It yields the protein CSAPRPGADTEAFF.

The chain carries TRBV6-6 and TRBJ1-6, with D tentatively TRBD1 (5 bases). V was shortened by 6 bases and J by 7 bases, with 13 bases between the two germline ends. The CDR3 has 14 residues. The V gene's germline CDR1 is MNHNY and CDR2 SVGAGI (reference sequence). Here the CDR3 DNA reads TGTGCCAGCAGCTCGGGGGATCCCAATTCACCCCTCCACTTT. Residues: CASSSGDPNSPLHF.

This clonotype was seen at least ten times. The chain employs TRBV20-1 and TRBJ1-1; D is undetermined. The length of the CDR3 is 13 residues. Between the trimmed V and J ends, which lost 4 bases and 2 bases, there was a span of 11 bases. Germline lookup yields CDR1 DFQATT and CDR2 SNEGSKA (reference sequence). The chain's CDR3 is CSATPRANTEAFF. As DNA, the CDR3 is TGCAGTGCTACCCCGAGGGCCAACACTGAAGCTTTCTTT.

V and J are TRBV6-1 and TRBJ1-6; 8 nucleotides match TRBD1. This CDR3 spans 15 amino acids. Unmatched junction bases numbered 8, after V lost 5 bases and J lost 8 bases. Germline lookup yields CDR1 MNHNS and CDR2 SASEGT. The CDR3 here is CASSYRQGMDSPLHF. In DNA, the CDR3 is TGTGCCAGCAGTTATAGACAGGGGATGGATTCACCCCTCCACTTT.

The sample holds a few counts of this clonotype. The V gene is TRBV5-1, the J gene TRBJ1-1; D unclear. Trimming took off 2 bases at V and 1 base at J, with 9 bases between the two ends. Germline CDR1 SGHRS, CDR2 YFSETQ. The CDR3 extends over 14 amino acids. The CDR3 spells CASSLLEGNTEAFF. Here the CDR3 DNA reads TGCGCCAGCAGCTTACTCGAGGGGAACACTGAAGCTTTCTTT.

This clonotype was counted between two and nine times. Mismatch with germline at one junction end may stem from a read error. J is TRBJ2-3 and V is TRBV12-3 or TRBV12-4, with TRBD2 matching over 10 bases. The CDR3 spans 17 residues. The CDR3 nucleotides read TGTGCCAGCAGTCTAGCGGGAGACCCTACTAGCACAGATACGCAGTATTTT. This translates into CASSLAGDPTSTDTQYF.

This clonotype was counted many times. The chain combines TRBV12-3 or TRBV12-4 with TRBJ1-2; 8 bases line up with TRBD1. The CDR3 sequence is 12 residues long. The J segment lost 4 bases and the V segment lost 5 bases, leaving 0 bases of the junction unmatched. CDR3 residues: CASSGTGYGYTF. As DNA, the CDR3 is TGTGCCAGCAGTGGGACAGGCTATGGCTACACCTTC.

This clonotype was counted a few times. V and J are TRBV12-3 or TRBV12-4 and TRBJ1-5, with D perhaps TRBD1 (5 bases). Trimming left V 3 bases short and J 2 bases short, with 11 bases between. The CDR3 covers 15 residues. Here the CDR3 DNA reads TGTGCCAGCAGTTTGAGGGGATGGGGCAATCAGCCCCAGCATTTT. Translated, it gives CASSLRGWGNQPQHF.

This chain links TRBV20-1 with TRBJ1-2, with D perhaps TRBD1 (5 bases). CDR1 DFQATT and CDR2 SNEGSKA come from the germline V gene (reference sequence). The CDR3 length is 11 residues. The germline V and J ends were trimmed by 4 bases and 8 bases, with 11 bases remaining between them. The CDR3 coding sequence is TGCAGTGCTACGAACGGGGGAGGCTACACCTTC. Its protein is CSATNGGGYTF.

V usage is TRBV7-8 and J usage is TRBJ1-3; D possibly corresponds to TRBD1 (6 bases). V gave up 6 bases and J gave up 0 bases, with 12 bases separating them. Germline V CDR1 and CDR2: SGHVS, FQNEAQ. The CDR3 has 15 residues. The CDR3 DNA reads as TGTGCCAGCAGGGCCAGGGGAGGCTCTGGAAACACCATATATTTT. Its translation is CASRARGGSGNTIYF.

This clonotype was recorded once. J is TRBJ2-1 and V is TRBV9; no clear D. CDR1 and CDR2 (germline): SGDLS, YYNGEE. The CDR3 is 14 amino acids. V was trimmed by 2 bases and J by 7 bases, leaving 13 bases between them. The chain's CDR3 is CASSVHRNPNEQFF. The CDR3, as DNA: TGTGCCAGCAGCGTCCACCGGAACCCGAATGAGCAGTTCTTC. Filled out from reference TRBV9 and TRBJ2-1, the complete variable domain reads DSGVTQTPKHLITATGQRVTLRCSPRSGDLSVYWYQQSLDQGLQFLIQYYNGEERAKGNILERFSAQQFPDLHSELNLSSLELGDSALYFCASSVHRNPNEQFFGPGTRLTVL.

The chain links TRBV7-2 to TRBJ2-5; D tentatively fits TRBD1 or TRBD2 (5 bases each). Germline V gene sequence: CDR1 SGHTA, CDR2 FQGNSA. The V and J ends lost 1 base and 2 bases respectively, with 14 bases between them. CDR3 length equals 16 residues. CDR3 nucleotides: TGTGCCAGCAGCTTAGTAGGGGCGGGCATGCAAGAGACCCAGTACTTC. Its protein product is CASSLVGAGMQETQYF.

In this sample, this clonotype turned up many times. The chain carries TRBV7-2 and TRBJ1-1; D uncertain. V was cut by 6 bases and J by 11 bases, with 13 bases left in between. The V gene's germline CDR1 is SGHTA and CDR2 FQGNSA. The CDR3 totals 11 residues. The CDR3 here is CASSSYGLAFF. The CDR3 region has the DNA TGTGCCAGCAGTTCCTATGGTCTGGCTTTCTTT.

In its sample, this clonotype was seen a few times. The chain is built from TRBV20-1 and TRBJ2-7, with D possibly TRBD2 on 5 matching bases. With 1 base removed from V and 3 bases from J, the gap between germline ends came to 16 bases. Germline lookup yields CDR1 DFQATT and CDR2 SNEGSKA (reference sequence). CDR3 length: 15 amino acids. The CDR3 bases are TGCAGTGCTAGAGCCCGAGCCGGGGTGGGCTACGAGCAGTACTTC. It is translated as CSARARAGVGYEQYF.

This clonotype was seen at least ten times. This chain uses TRBV20-1 with TRBJ1-1; D perhaps matches TRBD1 (6 bases). Germline V gives CDR1 DFQATT, CDR2 SNEGSKA (reference sequence). The V end lost 3 bases, the J end lost 3 bases, and 11 bases lay between the germline ends. This CDR3 is 13 amino acids long. The CDR3: CSASGQTDTEAFF. In DNA form, the CDR3 reads TGCAGTGCTAGCGGACAGACGGACACTGAAGCTTTCTTT.

The chain carries TRBV28 and TRBJ1-3; D gene ambiguous. Per germline, CDR1 MDHEN and CDR2 SYDVKM. The V end was cut by 7 bases, the J end by 0 bases, with 10 bases between. The CDR3 is 14 amino acids. CDR3 coding DNA: TGTGCCAGCACCCCTGCAGCCTCTGGAAACACCATATATTTT. Encoded protein: CASTPAASGNTIYF. Looking up the rest from reference TRBV28 and TRBJ1-3 gives the full variable domain: DVKVTQSSRYLVKRTGEKVFLECVQDMDHENMFWYRQDPGLGLRLIYFSYDVKMKEKGDIPEGYSVSREKKERFSLILESASTNQTSMYLCASTPAASGNTIYFGEGSWLTVV.